This TCR beta chain stems from a study of T-cell reconstitution after alpha-beta-depleted transplantation in children. Findings and caveats of the study: Reportedly, alpha-beta T cells present about two months post-transplant originated from several hundred expanded clones of graft origin. Surviving recipient T cells and thymic progenitors accounted for the high day-60 TCRbeta diversity observed in some patients.

Per the germline V gene, CDR1 is KGHDR and CDR2 is SFDVKD. The J segment lost 6 bases and the V segment lost 4 bases, leaving 10 bases of the junction unmatched. The CDR3 runs 15 residues. Comment on this clonotype: Its antigen remains unidentified.

During its preparation, the TCRbeta library received unique molecular identifiers. From the PCR reads, TCRdb called clonotypes with MiXCR, one entry per CDR3 protein. The sample lists almost 600,000 distinct CDR3 sequences, more than 20% occurring once. This specimen was PBMCs, taken before TCRalphabeta/CD19-depleted stem cell transplant. The source of this sequence is a boy younger than two with Wiskott-Aldrich syndrome, due to receive a stem cell transplant. V is TRBV24-1 and J is TRBJ2-7; 8 bases are a match to TRBD1. CDR3 nucleotides: TGTGCCACCAGTGACATCGACAGGGGTTCGGGCGAGCAGTACTTC. This sequence encodes CATSDIDRGSGEQYF.